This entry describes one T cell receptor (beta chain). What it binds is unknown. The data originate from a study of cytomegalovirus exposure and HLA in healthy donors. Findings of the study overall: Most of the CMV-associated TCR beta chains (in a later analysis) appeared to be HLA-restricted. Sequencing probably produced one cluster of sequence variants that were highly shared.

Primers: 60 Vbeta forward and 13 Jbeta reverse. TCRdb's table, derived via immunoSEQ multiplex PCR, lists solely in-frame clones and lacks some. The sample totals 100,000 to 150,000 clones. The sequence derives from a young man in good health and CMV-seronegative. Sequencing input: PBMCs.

CDR3 in DNA: TGTGCCAGCAGCTCGAGGGGGGGGAACTATGGCTACACCTTC. Translating it yields CASSSRGGNYGYTF. The chain has TRBV7-9 and TRBJ1-2, with D possibly TRBD1 on 6 matching bases. This CDR3 is built from 14 residues. The germline gives CDR1 SEHNR, CDR2 FQNEAQ (reference sequence). Trimming stripped 4 bases from V and 2 bases from J, with 11 bases between.